The present TCR beta chain was sequenced within a study of Tregs in tolerant kidney transplant recipients. This clone was recorded only once. Its target is not known. This sample includes further DNA sequences coding for the same CDR3. This CDR3 comprises 14 residues. CDR1 is SGHKS, CDR2 YYEKEE, per germline (reference sequence). V gave up 1 base and J gave up 4 bases, with 11 bases separating them. Study-level findings and limits: The most relevant donor-specific Treg TCRbeta repertoire apparently came from expansion with activated donor B cells. No direct test of biological reproducibility was done here. Validation in larger populations is needed because few patients were studied.

Sequencing used immunoSEQ multiplex PCR; TCRdb keeps in-frame clones, though not all of them. The sample contains roughly 250,000 clones, about four fifths of which appear only once. The sequence derives from a human donor in good health. This sequence joins TRBV5-5 and TRBJ2-5; TRBD1 is a possible D gene (6 bases). What was sequenced was CD4+ T cells from blood. CDR3 sequence (DNA): TGTGCCAGCAGCTTGACTGGGGGCGGAGAGACCCAGTACTTC. Protein: CASSLTGGGETQYF.